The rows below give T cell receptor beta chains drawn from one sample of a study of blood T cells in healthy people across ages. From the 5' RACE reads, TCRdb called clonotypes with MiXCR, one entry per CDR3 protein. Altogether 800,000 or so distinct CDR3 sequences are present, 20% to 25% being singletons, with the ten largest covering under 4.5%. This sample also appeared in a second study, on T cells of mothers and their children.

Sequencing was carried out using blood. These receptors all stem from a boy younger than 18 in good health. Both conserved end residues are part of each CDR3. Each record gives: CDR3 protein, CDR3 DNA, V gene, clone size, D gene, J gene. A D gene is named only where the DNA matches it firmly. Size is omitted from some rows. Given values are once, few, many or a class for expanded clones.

CASSISPASGGQETQYF | TGCGCCAGCAGCATAAGCCCTGCTAGCGGGGGACAAGAGACCCAGTACTTC | TRBV5-1 | few | TRBD2 | TRBJ2-5
CASTQRVGEQYF | TGTGCCAGCACCCAGAGGGTCGGGGAGCAGTACTTC | TRBV6-2/TRBV6-3 | - | - | TRBJ2-7
CSANLAGGRGEQFF | TGCAGTGCTAACTTAGCGGGAGGGCGCGGAGAGCAGTTCTTC | TRBV20-1 | - | TRBD2 | TRBJ2-1
CASSLGFTSYNEQFF | TGTGCCAGCAGCTTAGGGTTTACCTCCTACAATGAGCAGTTCTTC | TRBV7-6 | few | - | TRBJ2-1
CSASARQRSTDTQYF | TGCAGTGCTAGTGCAAGACAGAGAAGCACAGATACGCAGTATTTT | TRBV20-1 | - | - | TRBJ2-3
CSVRDSTGVSYEQYF | TGCAGTGTTAGAGATTCGACAGGGGTTTCCTACGAGCAGTACTTC | TRBV20-1 | - | TRBD1 | TRBJ2-7
CASRPLGFLGYTF | TGTGCCAGCCGGCCTTTGGGGTTTTTAGGCTACACCTTC | TRBV25-1 | - | - | TRBJ1-2
CAWCSAGRNSPLHF | TGTGCCTGGTGTTCGGCTGGCAGAAATTCACCCCTCCACTTT | TRBV30 | - | - | TRBJ1-6
CASSLGDSQPQHF | TGTGCCAGCAGTTTAGGGGACTCTCAGCCCCAGCATTTT | TRBV12-3/TRBV12-4 | few | - | TRBJ1-5
CASSVVSGPPTYGYTF | TGTGCCAGCAGCGTAGTCTCGGGACCGCCTACCTATGGCTACACCTTC | TRBV9 | - | - | TRBJ1-2
CASSLGQFSGNTIYF | TGTGCCAGCAGTCTAGGACAGTTCTCTGGAAACACCATATATTTT | TRBV28 | - | - | TRBJ1-3